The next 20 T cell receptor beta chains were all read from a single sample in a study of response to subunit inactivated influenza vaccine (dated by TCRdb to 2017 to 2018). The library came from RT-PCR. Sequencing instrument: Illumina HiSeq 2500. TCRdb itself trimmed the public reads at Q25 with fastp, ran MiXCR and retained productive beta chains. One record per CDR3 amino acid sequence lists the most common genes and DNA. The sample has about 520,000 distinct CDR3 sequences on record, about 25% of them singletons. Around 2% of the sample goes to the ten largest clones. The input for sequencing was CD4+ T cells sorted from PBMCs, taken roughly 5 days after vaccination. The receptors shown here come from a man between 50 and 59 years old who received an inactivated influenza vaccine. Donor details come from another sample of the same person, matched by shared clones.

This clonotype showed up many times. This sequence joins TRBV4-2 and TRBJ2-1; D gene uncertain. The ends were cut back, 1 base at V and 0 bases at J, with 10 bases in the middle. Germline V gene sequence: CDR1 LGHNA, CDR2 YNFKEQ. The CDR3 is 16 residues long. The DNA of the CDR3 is TGTGCCAGCAGCCAAGGACTTGCGAGCTCCTACAATGAGCAGTTCTTC. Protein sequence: CASSQGLASSYNEQFF.

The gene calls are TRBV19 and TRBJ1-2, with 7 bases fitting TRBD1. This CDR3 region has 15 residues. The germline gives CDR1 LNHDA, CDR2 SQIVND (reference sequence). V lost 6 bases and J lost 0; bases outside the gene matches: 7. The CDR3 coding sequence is TGTGCCAGTAGGACGGGACAGACGACTAACTATGGCTACACCTTC. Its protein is CASRTGQTTNYGYTF.

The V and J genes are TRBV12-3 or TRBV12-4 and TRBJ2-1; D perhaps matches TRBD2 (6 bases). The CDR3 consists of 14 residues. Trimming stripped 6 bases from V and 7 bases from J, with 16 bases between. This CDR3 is CASRPDRLGNEQFF. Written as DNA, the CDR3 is TGTGCCAGCAGACCAGACAGACTAGGGAATGAGCAGTTCTTC.

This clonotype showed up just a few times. The CDR3 DNA reads as TGCAGTGCAACCGCCCAGGGGCCTGGAGGAGAGCCCCAGCATTTT. Translating it yields CSATAQGPGGEPQHF. V gene TRBV20-1 combines with J gene TRBJ1-5; a weak D match, TRBD1 (6 bases). This CDR3 contains 15 residues. CDR1 is DFQATT and CDR2 is SNEGSKA in the germline V gene (reference sequence). V dropped 6 bases and J dropped 8 bases, with 23 bases sitting between them.

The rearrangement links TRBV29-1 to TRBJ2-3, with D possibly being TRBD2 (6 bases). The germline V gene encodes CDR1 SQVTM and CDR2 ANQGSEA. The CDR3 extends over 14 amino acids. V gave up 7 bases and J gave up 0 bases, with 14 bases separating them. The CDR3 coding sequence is TGCAGCGCCCGACCCGGGACTAGCACAGATACGCAGTATTTT. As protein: CSARPGTSTDTQYF.

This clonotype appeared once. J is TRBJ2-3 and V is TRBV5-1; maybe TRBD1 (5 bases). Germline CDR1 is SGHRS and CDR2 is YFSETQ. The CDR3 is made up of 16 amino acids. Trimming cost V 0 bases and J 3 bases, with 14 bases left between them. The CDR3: CASSLAPAPGTDTQYF. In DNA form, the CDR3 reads TGCGCCAGCAGCTTGGCCCCGGCTCCAGGGACAGATACGCAGTATTTT.

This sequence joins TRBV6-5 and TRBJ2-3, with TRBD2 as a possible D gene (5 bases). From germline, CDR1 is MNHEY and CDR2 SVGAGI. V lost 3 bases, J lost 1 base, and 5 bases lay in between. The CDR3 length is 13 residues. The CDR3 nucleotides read TGTGCCAGCAGTTATAGCGGCACAGATACGCAGTATTTT. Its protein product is CASSYSGTDTQYF.

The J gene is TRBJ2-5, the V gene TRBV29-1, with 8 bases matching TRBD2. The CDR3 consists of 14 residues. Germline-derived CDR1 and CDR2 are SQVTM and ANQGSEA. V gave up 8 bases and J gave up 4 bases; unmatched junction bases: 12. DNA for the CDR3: TGCAGCACACGGACTAGCCAGGCCTCAGAGACCCAGTACTTC. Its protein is CSTRTSQASETQYF.

The chain's CDR3 is CSARDVRTRGGTDQYF. The CDR3 DNA is TGCAGTGCTAGAGATGTTAGGACGCGAGGGGGGACCGATCAGTACTTC. This chain uses TRBV20-1 with TRBJ2-7; D tentatively fits TRBD1 or TRBD2 (6 bases each). The CDR3 length is 16 residues. Between the trimmed V and J ends, which lost 0 bases and 10 bases, there was a span of 25 bases. Germline CDR1 and CDR2: DFQATT and SNEGSKA (reference sequence).

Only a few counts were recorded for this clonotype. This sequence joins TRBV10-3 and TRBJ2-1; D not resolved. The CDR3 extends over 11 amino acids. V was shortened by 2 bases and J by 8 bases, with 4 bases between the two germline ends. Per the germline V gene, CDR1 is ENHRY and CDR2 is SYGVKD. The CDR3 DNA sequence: TGTGCCATCAGTGAGGGACATGAGCAGTTCTTC. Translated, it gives CAISEGHEQFF.

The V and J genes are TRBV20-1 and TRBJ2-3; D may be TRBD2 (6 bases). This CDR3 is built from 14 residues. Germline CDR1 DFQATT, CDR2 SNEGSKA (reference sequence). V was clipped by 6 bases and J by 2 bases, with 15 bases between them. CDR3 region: CSAYPSGVTDTQYF. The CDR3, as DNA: TGCAGTGCCTATCCCTCGGGGGTCACAGATACGCAGTATTTT.

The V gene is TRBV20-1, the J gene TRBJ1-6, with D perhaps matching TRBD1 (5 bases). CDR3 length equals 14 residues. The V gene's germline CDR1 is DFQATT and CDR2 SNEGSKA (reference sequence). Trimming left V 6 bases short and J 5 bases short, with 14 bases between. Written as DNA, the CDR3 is TGCAGTGCCCCCCCGGGGCGGGATAATTCACCCCTCCACTTT. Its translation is CSAPPGRDNSPLHF.

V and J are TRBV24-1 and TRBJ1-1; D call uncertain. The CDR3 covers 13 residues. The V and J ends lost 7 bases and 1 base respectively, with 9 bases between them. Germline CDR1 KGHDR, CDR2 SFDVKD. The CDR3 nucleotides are TGTGCCACCAGGTATCGTGAGAACACTGAAGCTTTCTTT. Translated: CATRYRENTEAFF.

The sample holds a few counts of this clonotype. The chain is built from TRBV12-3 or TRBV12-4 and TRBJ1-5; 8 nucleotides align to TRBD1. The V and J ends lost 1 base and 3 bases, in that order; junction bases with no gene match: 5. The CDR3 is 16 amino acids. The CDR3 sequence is CASSLGLDRVNQPQHF. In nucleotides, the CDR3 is TGTGCCAGCAGTTTAGGACTGGACAGGGTCAATCAGCCCCAGCATTTT.

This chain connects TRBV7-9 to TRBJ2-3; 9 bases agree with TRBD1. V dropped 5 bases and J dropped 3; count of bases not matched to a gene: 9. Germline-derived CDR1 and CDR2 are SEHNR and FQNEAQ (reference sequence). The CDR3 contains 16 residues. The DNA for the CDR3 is TGTGCCAGCAGCGACTACCGGGGACAGGGAACAGATACGCAGTATTTT. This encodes CASSDYRGQGTDTQYF.

In DNA, the CDR3 is TGTGCCAGCATCCACACCCGCCGGAGCTCCTACAATGAGCAGTTCTTC. Translating gives CASIHTRRSSYNEQFF. The rearrangement uses TRBV12-3 or TRBV12-4 and TRBJ2-1, with D uncertain. V lost 7 bases to trimming and J lost 0 bases, with 16 bases between them. CDR3 length: 16 amino acids.

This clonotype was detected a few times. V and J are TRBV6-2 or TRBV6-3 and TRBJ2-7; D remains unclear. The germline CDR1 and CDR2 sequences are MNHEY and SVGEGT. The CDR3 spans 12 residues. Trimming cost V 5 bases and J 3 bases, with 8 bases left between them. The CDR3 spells CASSPRLYEQYF. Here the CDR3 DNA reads TGTGCCAGCAGTCCCCGACTCTACGAGCAGTACTTC.

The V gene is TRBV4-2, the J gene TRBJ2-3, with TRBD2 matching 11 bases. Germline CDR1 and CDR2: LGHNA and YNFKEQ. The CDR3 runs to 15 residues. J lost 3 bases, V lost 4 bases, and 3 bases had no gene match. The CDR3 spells CASSRGLAVTDTQYF. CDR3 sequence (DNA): TGTGCCAGCAGCCGGGGACTAGCGGTGACAGATACGCAGTATTTT.

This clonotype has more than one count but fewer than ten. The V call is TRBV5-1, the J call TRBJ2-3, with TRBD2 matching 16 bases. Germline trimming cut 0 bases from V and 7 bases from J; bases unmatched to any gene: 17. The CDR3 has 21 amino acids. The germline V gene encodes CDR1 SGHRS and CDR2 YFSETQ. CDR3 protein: CASSLAPGLAGGTATQNTQYF. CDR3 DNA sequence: TGCGCCAGCAGCTTGGCTCCGGGACTAGCGGGAGGGACCGCTACACAGAATACGCAGTATTTT.

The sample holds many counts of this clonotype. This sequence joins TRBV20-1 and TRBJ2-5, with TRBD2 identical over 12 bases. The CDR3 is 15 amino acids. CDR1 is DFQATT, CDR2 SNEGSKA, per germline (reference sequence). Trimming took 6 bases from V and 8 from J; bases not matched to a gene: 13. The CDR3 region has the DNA TGCAGTGCCCACTCACCTAGCGGGGGGGAATTAACCCAGTACTTC. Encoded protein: CSAHSPSGGELTQYF.